Presented here are 2 T cell receptor beta chains from one specimen sequenced in a study of T-cell reconstitution after alpha-beta-depleted transplantation in children. Unique molecular identifiers were used to barcode this TCRbeta library. TCRdb redid the calling of the PCR reads with MiXCR, one entry per CDR3 protein. The sample carries almost 250,000 distinct CDR3 sequences, roughly a quarter recorded once. The source was PBMCs, collected before TCRalphabeta/CD19-depleted stem cell transplant. These receptors were taken from a girl aged 2 to 9 with Fanconi anemia, due to receive a stem cell transplant.

This clonotype was counted a few times. The chain recombines TRBV2 with TRBJ2-1, with D perhaps matching TRBD1 (6 bases). Per germline, CDR1 SNHLY and CDR2 FYNNEI. CDR3 length: 14 amino acids. The V end was cut by 4 bases, the J end by 6 bases, with 13 bases between. DNA for the CDR3: TGTGCCAGCAGTGGGACAGCGGCGGGCAATGAGCAGTTCTTC. Residues: CASSGTAAGNEQFF.

The genes are TRBV5-1 and TRBJ2-7; possible D gene TRBD2, 6 bases. V was clipped by 4 bases and J by 1 base, with 15 bases between them. Germline V CDR1 and CDR2: SGHRS, YFSETQ. The CDR3 loop spans 15 amino acids. CDR3 residues: CASSPNMGRSYEQYF. The CDR3 DNA is TGCGCCAGCAGCCCGAACATGGGGAGGTCCTACGAGCAGTACTTC.